This T cell receptor beta chain originates from a study of cytomegalovirus exposure and HLA in healthy donors. On the study more broadly: Out of approximately 170 million T cells, an earlier analysis found about 120 million unique TCR beta sequences in total.

Study outcomes and limitations: Several of the most significant clusters appeared, in a later analysis, to be linked to common viral pathogens.

For this clone: What it recognizes is unknown.

The PCR contained 60 Vbeta and 13 Jbeta primers. The assay was immunoSEQ multiplex PCR, and TCRdb's table has in-frame clones only and misses some. In the table there are approximately 150,000 clones, 77% of which are singletons. Germline values: CDR1 SGDLS, CDR2 YYNGEE. V trimming: 3 bases; J trimming: 7 bases; junction bases outside the gene matches: 9. The length of the CDR3 is 17 residues. Material: PBMCs. The TCR was taken from a female donor in good health and CMV-seronegative. The V and J genes are TRBV9 and TRBJ1-6, with 11 bases matching TRBD1. CDR3 in amino acids: CASSASGTGGGNSPLHF. Written as DNA, the CDR3 is TGTGCCAGCAGCGCCTCCGGGACAGGGGGAGGGAATTCACCCCTCCACTTT. Full variable domain (outside the CDR3, taken from reference TRBV9 and TRBJ1-6): DSGVTQTPKHLITATGQRVTLRCSPRSGDLSVYWYQQSLDQGLQFLIQYYNGEERAKGNILERFSAQQFPDLHSELNLSSLELGDSALYFCASSASGTGGGNSPLHFGNGTRLTVT.